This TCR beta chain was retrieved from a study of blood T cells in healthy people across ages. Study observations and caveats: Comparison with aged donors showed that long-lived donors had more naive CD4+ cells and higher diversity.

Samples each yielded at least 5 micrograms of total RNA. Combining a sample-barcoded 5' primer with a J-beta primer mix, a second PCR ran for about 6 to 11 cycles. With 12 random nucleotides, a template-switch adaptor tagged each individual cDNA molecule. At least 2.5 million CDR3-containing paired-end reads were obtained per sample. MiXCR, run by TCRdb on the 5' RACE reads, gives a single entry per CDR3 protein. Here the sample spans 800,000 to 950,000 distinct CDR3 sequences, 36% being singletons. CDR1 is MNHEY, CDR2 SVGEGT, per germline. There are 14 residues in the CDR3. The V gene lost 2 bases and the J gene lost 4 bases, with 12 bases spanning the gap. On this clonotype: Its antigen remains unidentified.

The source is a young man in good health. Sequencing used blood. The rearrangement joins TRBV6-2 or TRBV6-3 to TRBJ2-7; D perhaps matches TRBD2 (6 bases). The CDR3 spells CASSYRGGSYEQYF. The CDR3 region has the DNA TGTGCCAGCAGTTACCGTGGGGGGTCGTACGAGCAGTACTTC.